This T cell receptor beta chain appears in the sequencing data of a study of blood T cell repertoires in COVID-19. Turning to the study itself: The United States, Italy and Spain were the sources of the acute and convalescent COVID-19 samples. T cells, B-cell-depleted T cells, or PBMCs supplied cDNA or gDNA.

The CDR3 is 15 amino acids. Per germline, CDR1 MNHNS and CDR2 SASEGT. V gave up 0 bases and J gave up 4 bases; unmatched junction bases: 6. In the authors' workflow: Cell counts per sample came from amplifying reference gene primers. Profiling relied on immunoSEQ multiplex PCR, and the TCRdb table lists in-frame clones only, not all of them. The DNA was the basis for D and trimming; V, J and clone size are from that table. The profile covers 250,000 to 350,000 clones, with about 90% appearing a single time and less than 9.5% taken by the ten largest. The receptor comes from a woman aged 45-59 years who had recovered from COVID-19. Sequenced material: peripheral blood. The chain has TRBV6-1 and TRBJ2-7; 7 bases line up with TRBD1. The DNA of the CDR3 is TGTGCCAGCAGTGAAGCAGGGGGCCCTAGGTACGAGCAGTACTTC. This gives the protein CASSEAGGPRYEQYF.